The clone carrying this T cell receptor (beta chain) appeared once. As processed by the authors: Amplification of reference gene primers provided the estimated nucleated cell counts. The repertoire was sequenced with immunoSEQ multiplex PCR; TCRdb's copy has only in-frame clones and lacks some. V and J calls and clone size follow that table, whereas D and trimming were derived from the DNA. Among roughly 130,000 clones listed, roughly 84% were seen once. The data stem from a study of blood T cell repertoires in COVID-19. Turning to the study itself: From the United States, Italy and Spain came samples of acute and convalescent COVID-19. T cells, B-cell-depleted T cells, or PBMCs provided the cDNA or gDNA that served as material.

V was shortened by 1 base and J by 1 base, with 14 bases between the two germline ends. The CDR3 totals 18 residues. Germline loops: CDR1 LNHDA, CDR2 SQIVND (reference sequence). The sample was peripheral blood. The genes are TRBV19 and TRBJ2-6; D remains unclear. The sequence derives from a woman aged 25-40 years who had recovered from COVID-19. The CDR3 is CASSIGSPPGSGANVLTF. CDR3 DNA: TGTGCCAGTAGTATAGGCAGCCCTCCGGGTTCTGGGGCCAACGTCCTGACTTTC.